The clone carrying this T cell receptor (beta chain) was observed once. This same CDR3 is encoded by further DNA sequences in the sample. The authors' processing: ImmunoSEQ only sent back junction sequences with no quality scores, so filtering was done differently. Assay used: immunoSEQ multiplex PCR; TCRdb lists only in-frame clones, some missing. That table supplies the V and J calls and clone size; D and trimming were determined from the DNA. The sample has around 2,000,000 clones; 85% to 95% are singletons. These data are taken from a study of shared clonotypes between healthy human individuals. Study summary: Used for every donor were three CD4 naive, three CD4 memory, two CD8 naive and one CD8 memory plate.

V was clipped by 1 base and J by 1 base; unmatched bases: 1. There are 14 residues in the CDR3. CDR1 and CDR2 (germline): MNHEY, SMNVEV (reference sequence). The sequence derives from a man younger than 35 in good health. The J gene is TRBJ2-7, the V gene TRBV27; 7 bases map to TRBD1. Sequencing used naive CD4+ T cells sorted from blood. Sample subset: CD45RA+ positively selected. The CDR3 sequence is CASSLYRGSYEQYF. CDR3 DNA: TGTGCCAGCAGTTTATACAGGGGTTCCTACGAGCAGTACTTC.